One sample yielded the 14 T cell receptor beta chains listed below, sequenced in a study of response to subunit inactivated influenza vaccine (dated by TCRdb to 2017 to 2018). Library preparation used RT-PCR. The sequencer was an Illumina HiSeq 2500. The public reads were quality trimmed at Q25 with fastp and then assembled into clones with MiXCR by TCRdb, keeping productive beta chains. Identical CDR3 proteins give one entry, which carries the most common genes and DNA. For this sample there are roughly 670,000 distinct CDR3 sequences; less than 15% appear just once. Less than 8.5% of the sample comes from the top ten. The source was PBMCs from blood, collected 14 to 15 days before vaccination. All receptors derive from a man aged 50 to 59 who received an inactivated influenza vaccine. Donor details come from another sample of the same person, matched by shared clones.

This clonotype has a handful of counts. The chain is built from TRBV20-1 and TRBJ2-3; 11 bases are a match to TRBD1. The CDR3 covers 15 residues. CDR1 and CDR2 (germline): DFQATT, SNEGSKA (reference sequence). With 2 bases clipped from V and 4 bases from J, the junction kept 5 bases outside the gene matches. CDR3 loop: CSARQPGQGADTQYF. The CDR3 nucleotides read TGCAGTGCTAGACAGCCGGGACAGGGGGCAGATACGCAGTATTTT.

The CDR3 DNA reads TGCGCCAGCAGCTTTACAGGGGGATATGCAACTAATGAAAAACTGTTTTTT. This translates into CASSFTGGYATNEKLFF. V is TRBV5-1 and J is TRBJ1-4; 8 bases match TRBD1. The CDR3 totals 17 residues. Germline values: CDR1 SGHRS, CDR2 YFSETQ. The V gene end was trimmed by 2 bases and the J gene end by 0 bases; junction bases not matched to a gene: 6. Full variable domain (rest looked up from reference TRBV5-1 and TRBJ1-4): KAGVTQTPRYLIKTRGQQVTLSCSPISGHRSVSWYQQTPGQGLQFLFEYFSETQRNKGNFPGRFSGRQFSNSRSEMNVSTLELGDSALYLCASSFTGGYATNEKLFFGSGTQLSVL.

The chain employs TRBV10-2 and TRBJ2-5; the D is unclear. Per the germline V gene, CDR1 is WSHSY and CDR2 is SAAADI. Deletions cut 3 bases from V and 1 base from J, with 9 bases between. This CDR3 has 14 amino acids. The CDR3 is CASSDRSPQETQYF. CDR3 nucleotide sequence: TGCGCCAGCAGTGATAGGAGCCCCCAAGAGACCCAGTACTTC.

This clonotype has a handful of counts. The V and J genes are TRBV7-2 and TRBJ1-6, with 11 bases that match TRBD1. With 1 base clipped from V and 9 bases from J, the junction kept 5 bases outside the gene matches. The CDR3 is 16 residues long. CDR1 is SGHTA and CDR2 is FQGNSA in the germline V gene. The DNA for the CDR3 is TGTGCCAGCAGCTTAGGTGGGACAGGGGGTAGTTCACCCCTCCACTTT. It codes for CASSLGGTGGSSPLHF.

In its sample, this clonotype was seen a few times. The chain couples TRBV5-1 to TRBJ1-2; no reliable D call. The germline V and J ends were trimmed by 0 bases and 3 bases, with 9 bases remaining between them. The CDR3 sequence is 14 residues long. Germline assignment: CDR1 SGHRS and CDR2 YFSETQ. The CDR3 sequence: CASSLGGRDYGYTF. The CDR3 DNA reads as TGCGCCAGCAGCTTGGGCGGCCGCGACTATGGCTACACCTTC.

The chain uses TRBV5-6 and TRBJ2-2; unclear D gene. V shed 4 bases and J shed 6 bases, with 7 bases lying between them. The CDR3 sequence is 12 residues long. Germline lookup yields CDR1 SGHDT and CDR2 YYEEEE. The CDR3 protein is CASSIGPGELFF. The CDR3 nucleotides are TGTGCCAGCAGCATCGGACCCGGGGAGCTGTTTTTT.

Many counts were recorded for this clonotype. The chain has TRBV12-3 or TRBV12-4 and TRBJ1-2; TRBD1 agrees at 7 bases. The CDR3 is 13 amino acids. With V trimmed by 11 bases and J by 4 bases, 10 bases remained unmatched. CDR3: CAVGGGVVYGYTF. The DNA for the CDR3 is TGTGCCGTAGGAGGGGGCGTCGTCTATGGCTACACCTTC.

This sequence joins TRBV11-2 and TRBJ2-5; 9 bases are shared with TRBD2. The CDR3 extends over 16 amino acids. The V gene end was trimmed by 7 bases and the J gene end by 5 bases; junction bases not matched to a gene: 14. Germline V gives CDR1 SGHAT, CDR2 FQNNGV. CDR3 residues: CASTRVGGGAGETQYF. The CDR3 DNA is TGTGCCAGCACCCGTGTCGGCGGGGGGGCCGGGGAGACCCAGTACTTC.

This sequence joins TRBV20-1 and TRBJ2-1; 8 bases line up with TRBD2. CDR3 length equals 19 residues. The germline V gene encodes CDR1 DFQATT and CDR2 SNEGSKA (reference sequence). V dropped 0 bases and J dropped 7; count of bases not matched to a gene: 20. CDR3 nucleotides: TGCAGTGCTAGAGAATGGAGGGCGCCAGCGGGAGACTTGAGGAATGAGCAGTTCTTC. Translated: CSAREWRAPAGDLRNEQFF.

This clonotype has just a few counts. The chain couples TRBV12-3 or TRBV12-4 to TRBJ1-4, with a tentative D call TRBD1 (5 bases). The ends were cut back, 8 bases at V and 8 bases at J, with 12 bases in the middle. The CDR3 totals 12 residues. This CDR3 is CASGIGAEKLFF. The CDR3 nucleotides are TGTGCCAGCGGCATTGGGGCCGAAAAACTGTTTTTT.

The rearrangement joins TRBV4-3 to TRBJ1-2; no clear D gene. Deletions cut 0 bases from V and 3 bases from J, with 11 bases between. Per germline, CDR1 LGHNA and CDR2 YSLEER. The CDR3 is 15 residues long. The CDR3 loop is CASSQDGDAYYGYTF. The DNA for the CDR3 is TGCGCCAGCAGCCAAGATGGCGACGCATACTATGGCTACACCTTC.

This clonotype was picked up a small number of times. This chain connects TRBV20-1 to TRBJ2-1; 8 bases are a match to TRBD2. CDR3 size: 17 residues. The junction had 15 bases not matched to a gene; V was cut back by 2 bases and J by 6 bases. The germline V gene encodes CDR1 DFQATT and CDR2 SNEGSKA (reference sequence). The CDR3 DNA is TGCAGTGCTAGACCCCCGGGACTAGGACTTACAACCAATGAGCAGTTCTTC. As protein: CSARPPGLGLTTNEQFF.

V gene TRBV29-1 combines with J gene TRBJ2-1; TRBD1 aligns across 9 bases. The V gene end was trimmed by 6 bases and the J gene end by 4 bases; junction bases not matched to a gene: 7. The CDR3 has 14 residues. CDR1 and CDR2 (germline): SQVTM, ANQGSEA. The CDR3 nucleotides are TGCAGCGTGGCAGGGACAGGGCCTTACAATGAGCAGTTCTTC. Translation: CSVAGTGPYNEQFF.

The rearrangement links TRBV5-4 to TRBJ1-3, with 8 bases aligning to TRBD1. CDR1 and CDR2 from the germline V gene are SGHNT and YYREEE (reference sequence). The CDR3 has 15 amino acids. Trimming took 0 bases from V and 4 from J; bases not matched to a gene: 3. CDR3 amino acids: CASSLGTGSGNTIYF. CDR3 DNA sequence: TGTGCCAGCAGCTTGGGGACAGGGTCCGGAAACACCATATATTTT.